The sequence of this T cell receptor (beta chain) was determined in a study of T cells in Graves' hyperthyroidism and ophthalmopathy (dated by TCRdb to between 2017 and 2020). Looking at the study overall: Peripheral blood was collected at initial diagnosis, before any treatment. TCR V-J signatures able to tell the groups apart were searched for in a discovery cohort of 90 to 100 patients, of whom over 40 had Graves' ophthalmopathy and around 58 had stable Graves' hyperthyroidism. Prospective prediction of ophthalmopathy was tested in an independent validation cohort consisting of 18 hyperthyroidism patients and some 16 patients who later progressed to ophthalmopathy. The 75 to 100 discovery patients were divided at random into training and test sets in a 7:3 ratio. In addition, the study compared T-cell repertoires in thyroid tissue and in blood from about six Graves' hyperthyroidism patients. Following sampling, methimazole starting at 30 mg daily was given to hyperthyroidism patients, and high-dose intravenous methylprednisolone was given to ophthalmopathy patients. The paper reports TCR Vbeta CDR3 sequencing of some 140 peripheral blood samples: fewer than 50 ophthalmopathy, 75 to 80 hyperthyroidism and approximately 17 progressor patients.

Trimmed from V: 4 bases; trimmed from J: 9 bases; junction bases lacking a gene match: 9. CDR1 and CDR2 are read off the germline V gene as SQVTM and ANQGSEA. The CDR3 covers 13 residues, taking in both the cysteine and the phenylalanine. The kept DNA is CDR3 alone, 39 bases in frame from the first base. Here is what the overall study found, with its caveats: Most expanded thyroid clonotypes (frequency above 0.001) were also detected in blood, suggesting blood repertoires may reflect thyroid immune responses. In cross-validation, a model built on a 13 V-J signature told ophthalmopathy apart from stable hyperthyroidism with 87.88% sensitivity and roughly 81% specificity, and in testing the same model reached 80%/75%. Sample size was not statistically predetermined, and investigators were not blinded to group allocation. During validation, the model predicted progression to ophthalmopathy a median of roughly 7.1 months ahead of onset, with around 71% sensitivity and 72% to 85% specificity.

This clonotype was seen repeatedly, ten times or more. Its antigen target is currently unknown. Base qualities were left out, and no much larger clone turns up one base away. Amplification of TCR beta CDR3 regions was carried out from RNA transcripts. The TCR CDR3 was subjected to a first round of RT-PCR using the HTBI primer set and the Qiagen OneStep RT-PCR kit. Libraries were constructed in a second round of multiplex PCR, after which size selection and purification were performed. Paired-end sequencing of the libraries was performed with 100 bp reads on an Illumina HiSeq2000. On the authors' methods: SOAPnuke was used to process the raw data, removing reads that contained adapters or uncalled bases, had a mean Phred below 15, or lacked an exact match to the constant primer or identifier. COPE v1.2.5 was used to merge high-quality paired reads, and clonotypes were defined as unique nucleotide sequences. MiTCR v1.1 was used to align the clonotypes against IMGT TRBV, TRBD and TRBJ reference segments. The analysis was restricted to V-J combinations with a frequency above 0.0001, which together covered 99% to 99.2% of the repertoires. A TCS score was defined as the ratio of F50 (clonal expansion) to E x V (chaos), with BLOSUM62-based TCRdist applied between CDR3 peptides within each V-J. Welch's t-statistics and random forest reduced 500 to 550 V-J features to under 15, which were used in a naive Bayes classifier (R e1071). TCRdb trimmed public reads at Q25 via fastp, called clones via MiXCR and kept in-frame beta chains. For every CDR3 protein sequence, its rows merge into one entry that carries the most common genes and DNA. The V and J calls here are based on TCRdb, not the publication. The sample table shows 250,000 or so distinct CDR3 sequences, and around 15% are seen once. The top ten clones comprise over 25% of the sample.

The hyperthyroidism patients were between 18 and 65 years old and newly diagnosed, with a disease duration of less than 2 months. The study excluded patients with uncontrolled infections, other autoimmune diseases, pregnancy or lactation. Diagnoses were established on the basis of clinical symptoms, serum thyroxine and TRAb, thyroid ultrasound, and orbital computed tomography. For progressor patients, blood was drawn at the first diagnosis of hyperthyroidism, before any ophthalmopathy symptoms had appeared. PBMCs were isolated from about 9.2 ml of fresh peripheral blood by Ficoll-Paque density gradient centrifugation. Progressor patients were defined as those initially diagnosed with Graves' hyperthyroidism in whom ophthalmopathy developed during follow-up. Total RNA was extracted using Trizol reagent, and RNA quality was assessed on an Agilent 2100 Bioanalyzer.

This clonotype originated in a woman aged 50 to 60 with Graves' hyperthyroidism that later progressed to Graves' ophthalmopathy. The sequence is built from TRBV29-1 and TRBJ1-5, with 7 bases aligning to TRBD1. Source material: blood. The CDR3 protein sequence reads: CSVGQGGIGPQHF. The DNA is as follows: TGCAGCGTTGGACAGGGAGGTATCGGGCCCCAGCATTTT.